This entry is about one T cell receptor beta chain. Its antigen is unknown. Base qualities are missing; no much larger clone stands one base away. The entry originates in a study of Ad26.COV2.S vaccination and SARS-CoV-2 variants (dated by TCRdb to the early 2020s). Concerning the study at large: Donors in the vaccine arm were drawn from COV1001, a multicentre, randomized, double-blind, placebo-controlled phase I-IIa trial testing Ad26.COV2.S in healthy adults. Ad26.COV2.S was administered intramuscularly at a dose of 5x10^10 or 1x10^11 viral particles, either as one shot or as two shots given 56 days apart. TCRbeta repertoire sequencing was used to assess the specificity and breadth of SARS-CoV-2-reactive T cell receptors after Ad26.COV2.S vaccination. The TCR-sequenced set comprised around 32 samples: some 20 Ad26.COV2.S vaccine recipients, 5 placebo recipients and 8 SARS-CoV-2 convalescent individuals. Trial participants were randomized into five groups of five, in which low-dose or high-dose Ad26.COV2.S was given once or twice, or placebo was given on both occasions. Blinding of investigators to trial group allocation was maintained during experiments and outcome assessment. The paper's findings and limits, for the study overall: Non-spike TCR breadth was comparable between vaccine and placebo recipients, consistent with the vaccine containing only spike. Higher spike-specific TCR breadth was observed in Ad26.COV2.S recipients than in placebo recipients (P = 0.0014). Comparing responses between vaccine doses or regimens was not something the study was powered to do. The authors noted that total T cell responses may have been underestimated by the TCR breadth and depth analyses. Substantial breadth of spike-specific CD8+ and CD4+ T cell responses was reported after vaccination.

From the cysteine up to the phenylalanine, the CDR3 has a length of 15 residues. Of the read, only the CDR3 DNA is kept; its 45 bases are in frame from base 1. Relative to germline, V is 4 bases shorter and J is 3 bases shorter, with 14 bases between their ends. CDR1 and CDR2 are read off the germline V gene as SGHDT and YYEEEE. The immunoSEQ Assay was the method used to sequence TCRbeta CDR3 regions. After extraction, genomic DNA underwent amplification by bias-controlled multiplex PCR, followed by high-throughput sequencing. The authors' pipeline ran thus. Collapsing and filtering of sequences were performed to quantify the absolute abundance of each unique TCRbeta CDR3 region. T cell fraction was estimated by normalizing TCRbeta template counts to usable DNA, with usable DNA measured through amplification of reference genes found in all nucleated cells. Repertoire TCRs were annotated as SARS-CoV-2-specific by exact matching of V gene, CDR3 amino acid sequence and J gene to a known reactive TCR set. The reference SARS-CoV-2 TCR set was derived from MIRA and filtered for enrichment in COVID-19-positive ImmuneCODE repertoires, a step that removed public or cross-reactive TCRs. Using the MIRA antigens, annotated TCRs were further analysed by specific ORF or by position within an ORF. Depth was the summed frequency of annotated unique rearrangements, while breadth was defined as annotated unique rearrangements over total unique productive rearrangements. Two-sided Wilcoxon rank-sum tests were used to compare TCR breadth between groups. The table comes from immuneACCESS by way of TCRdb, which keeps in-frame sequences with V and J called. Part of the clones is missing from these tables; in studies checked, under half for an unresolved V gene and the rest for unknown reasons. That table supplies the V and J calls and clone size; D and trimming were determined from the DNA. Here the sample has hundreds of thousands of clones; 83% occur a single time. Just under 7.5% of the sample goes to the ten largest clones.

What the treatment or condition label conveys for this sample: roughly 20 received Ad26.COV2.S at low or high dose, single or two shots; about five received placebo; per-sample allocation not given. For vaccine and placebo recipients, the sequenced repertoires came from samples collected on day 63 after the first injection. In Cohort 1b, 20 to 25 adults aged 18-55 years were enrolled at a single site in Boston, USA, between 29 July and 7 August 2020. Ad26.COV2.S was a replication-incompetent adenovirus type 26 vector that expressed a prefusion-stabilized SARS-CoV-2 spike protein derived from the original Wuhan strain.

The origin of this receptor is a person aged 18-65 years who received the Ad26.COV2.S COVID-19 vaccine or a placebo. The chain couples TRBV5-6 to TRBJ2-1; the D gene cannot be named for sure. The material was peripheral blood, obtained in a trial of Ad26.COV2.S vaccine versus placebo. CDR3 region: CASSPSPLDYNEQFF. The bases are TGTGCCAGCAGCCCCAGCCCTCTTGACTACAATGAGCAGTTCTTC.